These 4 T cell receptor beta chains were all obtained from the same sample, sequenced in a study of beta chain features in type 1 diabetes. Of the isolated RNA, all was reverse transcribed, and so the sequenced material was expressed TCRB transcripts. TCRdb's table, derived via immunoSEQ multiplex PCR, lists solely in-frame clones and lacks some. The table lists more than 350,000 clones, about an eighth of them singletons. Sequenced sample: naive CD4+ T cells from blood. The receptor source for this set is a woman under 30 in good health.

This clone has a handful of counts. CDR3 amino acids: CASSPTGSEQFF. The CDR3 DNA reads as TGTGCCAGCAGCCCGACAGGGTCTGAGCAGTTCTTC. The chain combines TRBV7-2 with TRBJ2-1; 7 nucleotides match TRBD1. The germline V gene encodes CDR1 SGHTA and CDR2 FQGNSA. The CDR3 consists of 12 residues. The V gene end was trimmed by 5 bases and the J gene end by 9 bases; junction bases not matched to a gene: 4.

The chain combines TRBV9 with TRBJ2-1, with no clear D. Trimming pared 1 base from V and 4 bases from J, leaving 12 bases between. CDR3 size: 15 residues. In germline, CDR1 is SGDLS, CDR2 YYNGEE. This CDR3 is CASSVFPRPYNEQFF. The CDR3 DNA sequence: TGTGCCAGCAGCGTATTTCCTAGACCGTACAATGAGCAGTTCTTC. Together with reference TRBV9 and TRBJ2-1, the CDR3 gives the full variable domain: DSGVTQTPKHLITATGQRVTLRCSPRSGDLSVYWYQQSLDQGLQFLIQYYNGEERAKGNILERFSAQQFPDLHSELNLSSLELGDSALYFCASSVFPRPYNEQFFGPGTRLTVL.

The rearrangement uses TRBV29-1 and TRBJ2-1; TRBD1 agrees at 9 bases. Looked up from germline, CDR1 is SQVTM and CDR2 is ANQGSEA. This CDR3 is 13 amino acids long. V shed 6 bases, J shed 7 bases, and the junction held 7 bases outside the gene matches. CDR3: CSVGTGSRNEQFF. For the CDR3, the DNA is TGCAGCGTGGGGACAGGGAGTAGGAATGAGCAGTTCTTC.

This clone was detected a few times. This chain connects TRBV4-1 to TRBJ2-5, with D uncertain. The CDR3 has 12 residues. Germline lookup yields CDR1 MGHRA and CDR2 YSYEKL. V was trimmed by 3 bases and J by 7 bases, leaving 9 bases between them. Here the CDR3 reads CASSQGSGTQYF. As DNA, the CDR3 is TGCGCCAGCAGCCAGGGGTCCGGGACCCAGTACTTC.